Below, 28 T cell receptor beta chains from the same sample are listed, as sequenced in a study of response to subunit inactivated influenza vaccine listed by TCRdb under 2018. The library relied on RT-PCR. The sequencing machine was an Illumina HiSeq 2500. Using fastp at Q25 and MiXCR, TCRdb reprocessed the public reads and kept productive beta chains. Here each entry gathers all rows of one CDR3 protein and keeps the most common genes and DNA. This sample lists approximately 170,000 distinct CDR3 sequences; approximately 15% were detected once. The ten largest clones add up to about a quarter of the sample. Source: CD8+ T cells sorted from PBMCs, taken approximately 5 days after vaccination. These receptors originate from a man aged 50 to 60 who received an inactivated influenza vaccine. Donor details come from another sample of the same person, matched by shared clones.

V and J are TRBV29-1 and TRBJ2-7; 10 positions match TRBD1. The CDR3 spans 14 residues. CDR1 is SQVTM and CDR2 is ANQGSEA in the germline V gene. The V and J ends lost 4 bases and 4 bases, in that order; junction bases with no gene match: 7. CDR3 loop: CSVVFGTGVYEQYF. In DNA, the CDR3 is TGCAGCGTTGTGTTTGGGACAGGGGTTTACGAGCAGTACTTC.

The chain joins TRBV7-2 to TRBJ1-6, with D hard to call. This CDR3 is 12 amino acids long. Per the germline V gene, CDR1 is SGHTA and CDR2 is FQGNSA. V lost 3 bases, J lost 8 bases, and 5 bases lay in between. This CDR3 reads CASSFTHSPLHF. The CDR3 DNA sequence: TGTGCCAGCAGCTTCACTCATTCACCCCTCCACTTT.

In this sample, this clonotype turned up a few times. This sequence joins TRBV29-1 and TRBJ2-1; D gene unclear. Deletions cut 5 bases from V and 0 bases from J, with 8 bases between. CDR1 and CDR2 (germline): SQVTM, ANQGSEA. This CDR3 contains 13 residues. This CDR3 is CSVLTRSYNEQFF. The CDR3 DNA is TGCAGCGTTCTGACCCGCTCCTACAATGAGCAGTTCTTC.

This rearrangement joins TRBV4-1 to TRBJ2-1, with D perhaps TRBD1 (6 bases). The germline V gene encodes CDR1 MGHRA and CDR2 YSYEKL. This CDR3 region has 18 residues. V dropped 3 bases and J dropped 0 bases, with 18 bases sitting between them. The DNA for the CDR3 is TGCGCCAGCAGCCAGATATACCCCTCAGGGGCCTCCTACAATGAGCAGTTCTTC. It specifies CASSQIYPSGASYNEQFF.

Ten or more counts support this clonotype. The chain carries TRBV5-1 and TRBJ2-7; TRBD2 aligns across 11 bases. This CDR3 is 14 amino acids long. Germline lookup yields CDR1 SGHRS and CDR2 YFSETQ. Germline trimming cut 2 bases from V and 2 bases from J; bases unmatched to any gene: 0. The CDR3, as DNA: TGCGCCAGCAGCTTTAGCGGGGGGGCCTACGAGCAGTACTTC. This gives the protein CASSFSGGAYEQYF.

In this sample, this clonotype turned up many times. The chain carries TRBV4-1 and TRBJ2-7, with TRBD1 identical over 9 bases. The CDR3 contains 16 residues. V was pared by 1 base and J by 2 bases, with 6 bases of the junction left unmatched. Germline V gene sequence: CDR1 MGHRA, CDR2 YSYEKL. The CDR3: CASSQGTGVLTYEQYF. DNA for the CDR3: TGCGCCAGCAGCCAAGGGACAGGGGTCCTTACCTACGAGCAGTACTTC.

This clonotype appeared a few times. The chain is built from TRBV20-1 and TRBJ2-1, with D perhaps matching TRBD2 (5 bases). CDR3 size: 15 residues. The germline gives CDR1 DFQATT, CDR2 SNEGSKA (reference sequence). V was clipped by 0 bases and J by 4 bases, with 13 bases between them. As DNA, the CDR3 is TGCAGTGCTAGAGACCTCGCGGGCCTATACAATGAGCAGTTCTTC. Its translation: CSARDLAGLYNEQFF.

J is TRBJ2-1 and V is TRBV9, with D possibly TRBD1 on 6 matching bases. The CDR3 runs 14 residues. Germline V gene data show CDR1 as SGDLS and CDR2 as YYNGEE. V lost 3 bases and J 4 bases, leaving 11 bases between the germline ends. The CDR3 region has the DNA TGTGCCAGCAGCGGGACAGTGCCTTACAATGAGCAGTTCTTC. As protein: CASSGTVPYNEQFF.

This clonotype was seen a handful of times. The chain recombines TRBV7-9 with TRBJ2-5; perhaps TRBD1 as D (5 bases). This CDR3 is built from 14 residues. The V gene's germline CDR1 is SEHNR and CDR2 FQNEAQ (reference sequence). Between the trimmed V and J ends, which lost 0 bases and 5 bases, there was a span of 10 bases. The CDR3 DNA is TGTGCCAGCAGCTTAGCTCAGGGTACGGAGACCCAGTACTTC. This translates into CASSLAQGTETQYF.

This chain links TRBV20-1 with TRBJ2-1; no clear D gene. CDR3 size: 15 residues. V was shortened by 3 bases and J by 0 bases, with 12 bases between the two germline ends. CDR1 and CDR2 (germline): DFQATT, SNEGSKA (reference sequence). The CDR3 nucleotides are TGCAGTGCTAGCGGGCCCGTAAGCTCCTACAATGAGCAGTTCTTC. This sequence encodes CSASGPVSSYNEQFF.

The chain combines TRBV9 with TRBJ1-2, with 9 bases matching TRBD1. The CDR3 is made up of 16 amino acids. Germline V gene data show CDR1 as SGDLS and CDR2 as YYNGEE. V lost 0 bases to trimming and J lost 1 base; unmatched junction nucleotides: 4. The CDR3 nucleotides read TGTGCCAGCAGCGTAGCCCCGGGACAGGGTAACTATGGCTACACCTTC. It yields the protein CASSVAPGQGNYGYTF.

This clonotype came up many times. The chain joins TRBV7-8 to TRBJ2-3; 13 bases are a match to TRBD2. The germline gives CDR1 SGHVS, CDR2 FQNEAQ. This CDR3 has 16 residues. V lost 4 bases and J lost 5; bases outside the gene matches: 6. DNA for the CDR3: TGTGCCAGCAGCTCCGGACTAGCGGGAGCCGGAGATACGCAGTATTTT. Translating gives CASSSGLAGAGDTQYF.

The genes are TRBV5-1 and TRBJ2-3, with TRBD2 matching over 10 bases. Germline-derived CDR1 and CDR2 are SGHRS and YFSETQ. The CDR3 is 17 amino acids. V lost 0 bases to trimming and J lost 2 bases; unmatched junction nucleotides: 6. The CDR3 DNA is TGCGCCAGCAGCTTGGGTAGCGGGGGGCCCATCACAGATACGCAGTATTTT. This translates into CASSLGSGGPITDTQYF.

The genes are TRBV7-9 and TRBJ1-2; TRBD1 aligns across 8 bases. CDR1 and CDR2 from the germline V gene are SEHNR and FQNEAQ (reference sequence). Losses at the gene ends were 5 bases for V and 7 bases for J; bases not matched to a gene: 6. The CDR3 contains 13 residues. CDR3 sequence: CASSPNRGIGYTF. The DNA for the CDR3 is TGTGCCAGCAGCCCAAACAGGGGGATTGGCTACACCTTC.

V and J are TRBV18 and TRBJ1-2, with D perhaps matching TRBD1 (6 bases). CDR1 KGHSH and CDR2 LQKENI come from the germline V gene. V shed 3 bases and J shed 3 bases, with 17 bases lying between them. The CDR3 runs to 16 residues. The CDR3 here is CASSPEDSLRHYGYTF. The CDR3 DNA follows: TGTGCCAGCTCACCCGAGGACAGTCTCCGGCACTATGGCTACACCTTC.

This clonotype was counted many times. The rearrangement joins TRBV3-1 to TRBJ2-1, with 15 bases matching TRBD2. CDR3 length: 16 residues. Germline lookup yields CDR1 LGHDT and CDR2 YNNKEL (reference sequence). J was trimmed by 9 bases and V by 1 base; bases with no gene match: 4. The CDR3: CASSQVGLAGGGEQFF. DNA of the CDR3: TGTGCCAGCAGCCAAGTTGGACTAGCGGGAGGGGGTGAGCAGTTCTTC.

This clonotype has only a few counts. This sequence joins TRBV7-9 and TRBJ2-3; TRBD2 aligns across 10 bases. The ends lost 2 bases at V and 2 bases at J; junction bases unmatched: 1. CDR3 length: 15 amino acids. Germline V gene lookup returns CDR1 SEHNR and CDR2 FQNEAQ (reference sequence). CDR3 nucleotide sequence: TGTGCCAGCAGCTTACTAGCGGGGGTCACAGATACGCAGTATTTT. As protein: CASSLLAGVTDTQYF.

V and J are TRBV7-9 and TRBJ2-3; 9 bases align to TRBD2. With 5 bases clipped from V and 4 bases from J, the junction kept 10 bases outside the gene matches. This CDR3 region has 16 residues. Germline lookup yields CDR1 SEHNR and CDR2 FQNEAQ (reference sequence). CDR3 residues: CASSPTGTSSSDTQYF. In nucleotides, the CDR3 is TGTGCCAGCAGCCCCACCGGGACTAGCTCTTCAGATACGCAGTATTTT.

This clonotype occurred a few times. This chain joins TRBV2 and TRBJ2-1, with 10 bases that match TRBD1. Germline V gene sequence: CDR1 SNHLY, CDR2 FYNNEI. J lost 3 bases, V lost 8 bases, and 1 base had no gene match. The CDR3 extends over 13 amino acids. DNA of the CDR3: TGTGCCAGCGACAGGGGGCACTACAATGAGCAGTTCTTC. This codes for CASDRGHYNEQFF.

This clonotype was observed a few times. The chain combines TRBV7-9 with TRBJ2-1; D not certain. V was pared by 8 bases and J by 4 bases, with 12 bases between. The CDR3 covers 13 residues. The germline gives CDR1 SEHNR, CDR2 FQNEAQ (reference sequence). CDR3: CASATENYNEQFF. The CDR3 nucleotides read TGTGCCAGCGCAACAGAAAATTACAATGAGCAGTTCTTC.

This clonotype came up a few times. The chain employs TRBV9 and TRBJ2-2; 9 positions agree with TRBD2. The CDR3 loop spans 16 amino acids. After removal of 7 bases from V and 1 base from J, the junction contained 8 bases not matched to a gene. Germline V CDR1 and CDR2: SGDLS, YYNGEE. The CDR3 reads CASSIVSGGNTGELFF. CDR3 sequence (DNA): TGTGCCAGCTCCATCGTTAGCGGGGGGAACACCGGGGAGCTGTTTTTT. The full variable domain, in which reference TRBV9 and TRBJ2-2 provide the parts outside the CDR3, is DSGVTQTPKHLITATGQRVTLRCSPRSGDLSVYWYQQSLDQGLQFLIQYYNGEERAKGNILERFSAQQFPDLHSELNLSSLELGDSALYFCASSIVSGGNTGELFFGEGSRLTVL.

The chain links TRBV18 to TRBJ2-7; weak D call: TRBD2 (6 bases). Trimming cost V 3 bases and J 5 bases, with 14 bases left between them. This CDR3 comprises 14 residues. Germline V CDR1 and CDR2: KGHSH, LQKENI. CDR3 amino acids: CASSPWPSGDEQYF. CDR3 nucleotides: TGTGCCAGCTCACCCTGGCCGTCGGGAGACGAGCAGTACTTC. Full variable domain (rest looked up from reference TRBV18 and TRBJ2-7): NAGVMQNPRHLVRRRGQEARLRCSPMKGHSHVYWYRQLPEEGLKFMVYLQKENIIDESGMPKERFSAEFPKEGPSILRIQQVVRGDSAAYFCASSPWPSGDEQYFGPGTRLTVT.

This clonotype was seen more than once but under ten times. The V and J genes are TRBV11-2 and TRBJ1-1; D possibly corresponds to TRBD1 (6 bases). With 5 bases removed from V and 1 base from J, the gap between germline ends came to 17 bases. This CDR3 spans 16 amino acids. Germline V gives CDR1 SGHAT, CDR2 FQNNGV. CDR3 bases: TGTGCCAGCAGCCGAGGCTGGGGGCAGCCGAACACTGAAGCTTTCTTT. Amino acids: CASSRGWGQPNTEAFF. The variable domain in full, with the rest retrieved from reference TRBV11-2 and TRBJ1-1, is EAGVAQSPRYKIIEKRQSVAFWCNPISGHATLYWYQQILGQGPKLLIQFQNNGVVDDSQLPKDRFSAERLKGVDSTLKIQPAKLEDSAVYLCASSRGWGQPNTEAFFGQGTRLTVV.

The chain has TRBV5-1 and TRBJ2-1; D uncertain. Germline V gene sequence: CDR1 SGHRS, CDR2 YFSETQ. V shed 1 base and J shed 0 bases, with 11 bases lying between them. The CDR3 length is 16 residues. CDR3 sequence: CASSLYDWSSYNEQFF. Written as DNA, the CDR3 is TGCGCCAGCAGCTTGTACGACTGGAGCTCCTACAATGAGCAGTTCTTC.

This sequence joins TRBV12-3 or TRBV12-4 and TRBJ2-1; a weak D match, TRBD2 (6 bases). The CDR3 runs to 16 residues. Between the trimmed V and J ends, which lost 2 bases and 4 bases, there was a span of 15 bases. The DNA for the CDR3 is TGTGCCAGCAGTTTAACCGGGGCTAGCGAATACAATGAGCAGTTCTTC. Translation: CASSLTGASEYNEQFF.

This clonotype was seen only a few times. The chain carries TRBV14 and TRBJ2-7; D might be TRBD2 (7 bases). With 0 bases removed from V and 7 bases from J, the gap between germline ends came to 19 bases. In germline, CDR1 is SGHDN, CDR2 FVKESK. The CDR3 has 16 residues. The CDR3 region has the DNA TGTGCCAGCAGCCAAGAGCCCGGGGGGCGGTTTGGAGAGCAGTACTTC. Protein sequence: CASSQEPGGRFGEQYF.

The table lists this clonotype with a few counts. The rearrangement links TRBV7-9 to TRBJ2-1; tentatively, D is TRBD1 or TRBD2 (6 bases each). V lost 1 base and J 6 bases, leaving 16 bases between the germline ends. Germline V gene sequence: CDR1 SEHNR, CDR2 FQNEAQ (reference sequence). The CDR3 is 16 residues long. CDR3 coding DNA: TGTGCCAGCAGCTTAGATCTCCGGGGGCCCAGCAATGAGCAGTTCTTC. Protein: CASSLDLRGPSNEQFF.

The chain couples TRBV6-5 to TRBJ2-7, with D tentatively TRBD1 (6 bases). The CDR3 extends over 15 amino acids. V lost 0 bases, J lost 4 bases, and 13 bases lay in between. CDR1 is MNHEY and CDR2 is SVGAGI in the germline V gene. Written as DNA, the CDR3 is TGTGCCAGCAGTTACTCAGGGGTAGGGGGTTACGAGCAGTACTTC. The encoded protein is CASSYSGVGGYEQYF.